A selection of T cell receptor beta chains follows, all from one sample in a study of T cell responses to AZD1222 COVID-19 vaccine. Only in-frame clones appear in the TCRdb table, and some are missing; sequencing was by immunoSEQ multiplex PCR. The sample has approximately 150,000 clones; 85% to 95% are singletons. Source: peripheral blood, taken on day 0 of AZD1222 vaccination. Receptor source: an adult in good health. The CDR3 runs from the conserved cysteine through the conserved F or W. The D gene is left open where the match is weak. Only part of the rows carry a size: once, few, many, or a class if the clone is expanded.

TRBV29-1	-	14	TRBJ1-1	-	CSVEDQYGGGGAFF	TGCAGCGTTGAAGATCAATACGGCGGAGGGGGGGCTTTCTTT
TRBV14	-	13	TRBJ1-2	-	CASSQGGTGGYTF	TGTGCCAGCAGCCAAGGGGGGACCGGTGGCTACACCTTC
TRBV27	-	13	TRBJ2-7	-	CASGGRVAYEQYF	TGTGCCAGTGGAGGCAGGGTCGCCTACGAGCAGTACTTC
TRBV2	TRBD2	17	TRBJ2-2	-	CASSGTTSGTNTGELFF	TGTGCCAGCAGTGGAACAACTAGCGGGACTAACACCGGGGAGCTGTTTTTT
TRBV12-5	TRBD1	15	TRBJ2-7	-	CASGLWPQGEQEQYF	TGTGCTAGTGGTTTGTGGCCACAGGGGGAGCAAGAGCAGTACTTC
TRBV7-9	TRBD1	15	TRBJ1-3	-	CASSQGTVGGNTIYF	TGTGCCAGCAGCCAAGGGACAGTAGGGGGAAACACCATATATTTT
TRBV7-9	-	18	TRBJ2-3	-	CASSLPRYGSTSTDTQYF	TGTGCCAGCAGCTTACCTCGTTACGGGTCAACTAGCACAGATACGCAGTATTTT
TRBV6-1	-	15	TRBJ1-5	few	CASSEVGGGNQPQHF	TGTGCCAGCAGTGAGGTGGGGGGGGGCAATCAGCCCCAGCATTTT
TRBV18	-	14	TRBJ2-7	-	CASSPRGTSYEQYF	TGTGCCAGCTCACCGCGGGGAACCTCCTACGAGCAGTACTTC
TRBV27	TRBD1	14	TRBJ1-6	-	CASATGGYNSPLHF	TGTGCCAGCGCTACAGGGGGGTATAATTCACCCCTCCACTTT
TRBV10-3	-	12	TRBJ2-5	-	CAIRGSGETQYF	TGTGCCATCAGGGGTTCCGGAGAGACCCAGTACTTC
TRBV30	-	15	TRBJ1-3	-	CAWSDAGLRGNTIYF	TGTGCCTGGAGTGACGCAGGCTTGAGAGGAAACACCATATATTTT
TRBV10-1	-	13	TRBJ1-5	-	CASSESLWQPQHF	TGCGCCAGCAGTGAGTCGCTTTGGCAGCCCCAGCATTTT
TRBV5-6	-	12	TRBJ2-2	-	CASSWGPGELFF	TGTGCCAGCAGCTGGGGCCCCGGGGAGCTGTTTTTT